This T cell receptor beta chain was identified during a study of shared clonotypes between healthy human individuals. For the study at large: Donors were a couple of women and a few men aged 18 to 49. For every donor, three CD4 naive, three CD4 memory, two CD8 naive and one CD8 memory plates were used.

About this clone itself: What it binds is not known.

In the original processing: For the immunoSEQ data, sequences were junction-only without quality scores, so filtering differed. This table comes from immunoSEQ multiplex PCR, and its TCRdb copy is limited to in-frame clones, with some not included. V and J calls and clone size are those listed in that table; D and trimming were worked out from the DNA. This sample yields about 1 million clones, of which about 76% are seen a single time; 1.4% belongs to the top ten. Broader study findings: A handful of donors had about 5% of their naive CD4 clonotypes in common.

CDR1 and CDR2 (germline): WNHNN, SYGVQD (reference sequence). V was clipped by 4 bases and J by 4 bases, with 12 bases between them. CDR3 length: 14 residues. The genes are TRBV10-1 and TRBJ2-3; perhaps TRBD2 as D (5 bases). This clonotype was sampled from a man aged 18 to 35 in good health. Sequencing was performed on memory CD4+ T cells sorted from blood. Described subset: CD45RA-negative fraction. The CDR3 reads CASSAGHSADTQYF. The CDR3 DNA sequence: TGCGCCAGCAGTGCAGGTCATAGCGCAGATACGCAGTATTTT.